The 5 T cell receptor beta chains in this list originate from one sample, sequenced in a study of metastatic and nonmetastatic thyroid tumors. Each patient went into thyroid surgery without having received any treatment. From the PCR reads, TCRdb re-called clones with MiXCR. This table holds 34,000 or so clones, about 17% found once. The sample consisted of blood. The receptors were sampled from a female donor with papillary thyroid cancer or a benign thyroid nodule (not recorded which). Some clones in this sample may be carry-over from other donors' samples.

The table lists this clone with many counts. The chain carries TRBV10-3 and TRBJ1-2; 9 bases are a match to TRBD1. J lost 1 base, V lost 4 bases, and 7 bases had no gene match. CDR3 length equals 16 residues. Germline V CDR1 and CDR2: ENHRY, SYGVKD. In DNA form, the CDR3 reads TGTGCCATCAGTGGGGGACAGGGCGCATATAACTATGGCTACACCTTC. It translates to CAISGGQGAYNYGYTF.

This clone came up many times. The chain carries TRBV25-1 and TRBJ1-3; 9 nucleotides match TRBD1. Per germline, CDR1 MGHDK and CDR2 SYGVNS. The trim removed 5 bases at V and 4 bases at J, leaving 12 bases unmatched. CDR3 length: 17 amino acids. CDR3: CASSFNYRGHRGNTIYF. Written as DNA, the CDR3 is TGTGCCAGCAGTTTTAATTACAGGGGGCATAGAGGAAACACCATATATTTT. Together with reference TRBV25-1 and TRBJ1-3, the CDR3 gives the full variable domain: EADIYQTPRYLVIGTGKKITLECSQTMGHDKMYWYQQDPGMELHLIHYSYGVNSTEKGDLSSESTVSRIRTEHFPLTLESARPSHTSQYLCASSFNYRGHRGNTIYFGEGSWLTVV.

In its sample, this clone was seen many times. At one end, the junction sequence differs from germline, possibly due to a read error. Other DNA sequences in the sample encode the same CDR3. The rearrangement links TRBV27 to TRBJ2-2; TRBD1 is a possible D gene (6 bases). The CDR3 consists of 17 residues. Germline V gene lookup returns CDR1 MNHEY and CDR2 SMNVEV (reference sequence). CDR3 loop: CASSLSQGSQVAGELFF. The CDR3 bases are TGTGCCAGCAGTTTATCGCAGGGGAGTCAAGTTGCCGGGGAGCTGTTTTTC.

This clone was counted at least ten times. CDR3 DNA sequence: TGTGCCAGCAGCTGGGTAGCGGGAGCCCCCGAGCAGTACTTC. Its protein is CASSWVAGAPEQYF. J is TRBJ2-7 and V is TRBV6-1; 9 nucleotides agree with TRBD2. Germline trimming cut 6 bases from V and 6 bases from J; bases unmatched to any gene: 9. CDR1 and CDR2 from the germline V gene are MNHNS and SASEGT. The CDR3 extends over 14 amino acids.

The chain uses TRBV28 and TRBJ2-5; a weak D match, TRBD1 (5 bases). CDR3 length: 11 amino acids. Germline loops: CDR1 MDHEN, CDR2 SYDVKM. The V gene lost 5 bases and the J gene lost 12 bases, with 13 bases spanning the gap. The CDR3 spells CASSQGGIEYF. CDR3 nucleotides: TGTGCCAGCAGTCAGGGCGGAATCGAGTACTTC.